One T cell receptor beta chain is described in this entry. Its antigen is not known. The Oncomine TCR Beta short-read assay sequenced DNA from cultured CD4+ T cells. One entry per CDR3 protein results from TCRdb running MiXCR on the PCR reads. This sample has around 21,000 distinct CDR3 sequences, with over 50% found just once. Treatment in this sample: approximately 10-day PBMC culture with coronavirus spike peptide pools or control peptides (ViraFEST assay). Positive PCR dates covered March to December 2020, before US Alpha, Beta and Delta variants. The data originate from a study of vaccination and CD4 T cells after COVID-19. Germline assignment: CDR1 KGHSH and CDR2 LQKENI. The junction had 15 bases not matched to a gene; V was cut back by 6 bases and J by 4 bases. The CDR3 length is 17 residues. Study outcomes and limitations: Median SARS-CoV-2-reactive clonotypes rose from roughly 19 to 38, not significantly.

This chain connects TRBV18 to TRBJ2-7; TRBD1 agrees at 10 bases. The TCR originated in a human donor who had recovered from COVID-19. Sequencing was carried out using CD4+ T cells from blood, cultured in vitro. The chain's CDR3 is CASSSQGGQGSGYEQYF. CDR3 DNA: TGTGCCAGCTCGTCCCAGGGGGGACAGGGGTCGGGATACGAGCAGTACTTC.